The 8 T cell receptor beta chains below come from one sample, sequenced in a study of CD8+ T cells in alopecia areata. Extraction and reverse transcription of RNA yielded cDNA as the sequencing template. The data were produced by immunoSEQ multiplex PCR, yet TCRdb's version contains in-frame clones alone and is incomplete. Of more than 90,000 clones in the sample, 50% to 75% were seen once. The treatment denotes: oral pan-JAK inhibitor, 5-10 mg twice daily. Sequencing used CD8+ T cells sorted from blood, obtained at week 4, from a patient treated with tofacitinib. All receptors derive from a human donor with alopecia areata.

This chain connects TRBV29-1 to TRBJ1-2; D gene uncertain. Germline V gene data show CDR1 as SQVTM and CDR2 as ANQGSEA. V was cut by 2 bases and J by 6 bases, with 7 bases left in between. CDR3 length: 11 amino acids. CDR3 region: CSVELSDGYTF. The CDR3 DNA sequence: TGCAGCGTTGAACTCTCCGATGGCTACACCTTC.

The chain joins TRBV7-3 to TRBJ1-2; TRBD1 matches 8 bases. The trim removed 4 bases at V and 8 bases at J, leaving 6 bases unmatched. CDR1 SGHTA and CDR2 FQGTGA come from the germline V gene. This CDR3 contains 13 residues. This chain's CDR3 is CASSYTTGEGYTF. In DNA, the CDR3 is TGTGCCAGCAGCTACACGACAGGGGAAGGCTACACCTTC.

This CDR3 is CASSQATGFEQYF. CDR3 bases: TGCGCCAGCAGCCAAGCGACAGGGTTCGAGCAGTACTTC. J is TRBJ2-7 and V is TRBV4-1; 7 bases fit TRBD1. CDR3 length equals 13 residues. The J segment lost 6 bases and the V segment lost 1 base, leaving 3 bases of the junction unmatched. Per germline, CDR1 MGHRA and CDR2 YSYEKL.

In its sample, this clone was seen a few times. The chain combines TRBV30 with TRBJ2-1; D is undetermined. Germline V gene sequence: CDR1 GTSNPN, CDR2 SVGIG (reference sequence). The CDR3 spans 13 residues. The V gene lost 1 base and the J gene lost 7 bases, with 11 bases spanning the gap. CDR3 protein: CAWSGVLGNEQFF. CDR3 DNA sequence: TGTGCCTGGAGTGGGGTGTTGGGAAATGAGCAGTTCTTC.

V usage is TRBV25-1 and J usage is TRBJ2-1; unclear D gene. Trimming left V 2 bases short and J 4 bases short, with 6 bases between. This CDR3 spans 13 amino acids. CDR1 is MGHDK, CDR2 SYGVNS, per germline. CDR3: CASSEAFYNEQFF. The CDR3 nucleotides read TGTGCCAGCAGTGAAGCCTTTTACAATGAGCAGTTCTTC. The full variable domain, rest sourced from reference TRBV25-1 and TRBJ2-1, is EADIYQTPRYLVIGTGKKITLECSQTMGHDKMYWYQQDPGMELHLIHYSYGVNSTEKGDLSSESTVSRIRTEHFPLTLESARPSHTSQYLCASSEAFYNEQFFGPGTRLTVL.

This clone was observed a handful of times. The chain is built from TRBV11-2 and TRBJ2-7, with a tentative D call TRBD2 (6 bases). The germline V gene encodes CDR1 SGHAT and CDR2 FQNNGV. CDR3 length: 16 amino acids. The V end lost 0 bases, the J end lost 2 bases, and 14 bases lay between the germline ends. The CDR3 spells CASSLDPWGETYEQYF. For the CDR3, the DNA is TGTGCCAGCAGCTTAGACCCGTGGGGGGAGACCTACGAGCAGTACTTC.

This clone has more than one count but fewer than ten. This chain connects TRBV29-1 to TRBJ2-1; D uncertain. The ends were cut back, 4 bases at V and 10 bases at J, with 8 bases in the middle. The germline CDR1 and CDR2 sequences are SQVTM and ANQGSEA. The CDR3 covers 10 residues. The DNA for the CDR3 is TGCAGCGTTGTCCACGCAGAGCAGTTCTTC. Amino acids: CSVVHAEQFF.

J is TRBJ1-1 and V is TRBV30, with D possibly being TRBD1 (6 bases). CDR3 length equals 12 residues. Germline CDR1 and CDR2: GTSNPN and SVGIG (reference sequence). Deletions cut 1 base from V and 8 bases from J, with 11 bases between. CDR3 bases: TGTGCCTGGAGTGAACAGGGTTCAGAAGCTTTCTTT. It codes for CAWSEQGSEAFF.